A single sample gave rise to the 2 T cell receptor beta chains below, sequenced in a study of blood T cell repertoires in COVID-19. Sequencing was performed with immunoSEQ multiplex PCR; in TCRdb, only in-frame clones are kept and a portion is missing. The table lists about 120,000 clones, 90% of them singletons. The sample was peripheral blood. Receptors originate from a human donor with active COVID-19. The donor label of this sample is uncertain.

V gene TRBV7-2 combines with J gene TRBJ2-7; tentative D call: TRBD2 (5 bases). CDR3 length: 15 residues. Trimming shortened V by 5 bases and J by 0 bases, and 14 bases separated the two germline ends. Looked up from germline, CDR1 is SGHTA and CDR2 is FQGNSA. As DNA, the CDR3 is TGTGCCAGCAGCGCAAGCCGGGAAAGCTCCTACGAGCAGTACTTC. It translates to CASSASRESSYEQYF.

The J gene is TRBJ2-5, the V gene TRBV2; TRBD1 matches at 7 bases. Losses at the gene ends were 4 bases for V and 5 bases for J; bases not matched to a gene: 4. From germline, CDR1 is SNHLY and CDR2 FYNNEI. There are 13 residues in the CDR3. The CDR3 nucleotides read TGTGCCAGCAGTGTAACAGGGGAGGAGACCCAGTACTTC. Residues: CASSVTGEETQYF. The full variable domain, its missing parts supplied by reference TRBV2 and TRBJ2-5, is EPEVTQTPSHQVTQMGQEVILRCVPISNHLYFYWYRQILGQKVEFLVSFYNNEISEKSEIFDDQFSVERPDGSNFTLKIRSTKLEDSAMYFCASSVTGEETQYFGPGTRLLVL.